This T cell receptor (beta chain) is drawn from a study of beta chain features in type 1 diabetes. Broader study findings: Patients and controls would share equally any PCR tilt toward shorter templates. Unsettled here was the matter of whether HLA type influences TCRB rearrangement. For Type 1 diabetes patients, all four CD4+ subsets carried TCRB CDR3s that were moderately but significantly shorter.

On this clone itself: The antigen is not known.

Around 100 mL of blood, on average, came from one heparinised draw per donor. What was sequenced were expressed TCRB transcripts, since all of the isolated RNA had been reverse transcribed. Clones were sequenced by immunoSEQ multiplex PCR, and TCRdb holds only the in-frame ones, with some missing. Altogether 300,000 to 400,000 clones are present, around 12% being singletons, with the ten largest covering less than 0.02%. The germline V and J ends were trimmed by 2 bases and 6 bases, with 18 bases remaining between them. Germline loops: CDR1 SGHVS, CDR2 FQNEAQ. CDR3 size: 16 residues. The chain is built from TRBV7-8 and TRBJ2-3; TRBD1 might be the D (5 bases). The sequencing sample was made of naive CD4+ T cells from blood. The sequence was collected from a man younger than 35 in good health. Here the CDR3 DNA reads TGTGCCAGCAGCTTAAGGCCCACCAAGCCAGGGGATACGCAGTATTTT. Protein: CASSLRPTKPGDTQYF.